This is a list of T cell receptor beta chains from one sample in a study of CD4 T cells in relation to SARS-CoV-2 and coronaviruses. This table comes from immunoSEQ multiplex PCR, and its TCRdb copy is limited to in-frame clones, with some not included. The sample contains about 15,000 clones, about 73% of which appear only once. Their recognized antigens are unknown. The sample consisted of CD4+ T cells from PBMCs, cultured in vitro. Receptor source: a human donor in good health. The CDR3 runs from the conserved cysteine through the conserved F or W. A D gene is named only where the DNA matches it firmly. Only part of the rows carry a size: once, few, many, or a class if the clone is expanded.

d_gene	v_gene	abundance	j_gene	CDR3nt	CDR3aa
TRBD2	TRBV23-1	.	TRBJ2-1	TGCGCCAGCAGTCAACTTGGGACTAGCGGGAGTCGGGATGAGCAGTTCTTC	CASSQLGTSGSRDEQFF
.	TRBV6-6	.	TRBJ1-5	TGTGCCAGCAACCTACGGCGGGGTGGCAATCAGCCCCAGCATTTT	CASNLRRGGNQPQHF
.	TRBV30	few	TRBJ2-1	TGTGCCTGGGTATACCAGGGGAATGAGCAGTTCTTC	CAWVYQGNEQFF
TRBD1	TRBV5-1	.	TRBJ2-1	TGCGCCAGCAGCTCCGGGACAGGGATCTACAATGAGCAGTTCTTC	CASSSGTGIYNEQFF
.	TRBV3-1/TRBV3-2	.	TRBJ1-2	TGTGCCAGCAGCCCTTCGAGGGCAGGCACTGGCTACACCTTC	CASSPSRAGTGYTF
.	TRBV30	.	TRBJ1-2	TGTGCCTGGTCCCCTAGGGGCAGGGATGGCTACACCTTC	CAWSPRGRDGYTF
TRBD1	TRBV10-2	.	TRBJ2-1	TGCACCAGCAGACCCGTGACAGGGTTCTACAATGAGCAGTTCTTC	CTSRPVTGFYNEQFF
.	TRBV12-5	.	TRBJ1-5	TGTGCTAGTGGTTTGGTACTGGGACACAGCAATCAGCCCCAGCATTTT	CASGLVLGHSNQPQHF
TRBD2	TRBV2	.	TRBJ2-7	TGTGCCAGCAGTGAAACGGGACTAGCCTACGAGCAGTACTTC	CASSETGLAYEQYF
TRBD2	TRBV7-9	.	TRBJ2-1	TGTGCCAGCAGCTTCTGGCGGGAGGAATACAATGAGCAGTTCTTC	CASSFWREEYNEQFF
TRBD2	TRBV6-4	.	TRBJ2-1	TGTGCCAGCAGTGGGACTAGCGAATACAATGAGCAGTTCTTC	CASSGTSEYNEQFF
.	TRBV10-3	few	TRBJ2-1	TGTGCCATCAGTGAGATTAACGGCAATGAGCAGTTCTTC	CAISEINGNEQFF
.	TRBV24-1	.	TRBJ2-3	TGTGCCACCAGTGATTTGAATATGGGAGCCGCGAGCGATACGCAGTATTTT	CATSDLNMGAASDTQYF
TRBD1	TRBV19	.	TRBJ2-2	TGTGCCAGTAGCATGACAGGGGGAACCGGGGAGCTGTTTTTT	CASSMTGGTGELFF
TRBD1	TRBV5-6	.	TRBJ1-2	TGTGCCAGCAGCTTCAGTCCGGGACAGGGAGCTGGCTACACCTTC	CASSFSPGQGAGYTF
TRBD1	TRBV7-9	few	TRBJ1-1	TGTGCCAGCAATCGGGGACAGATGAACACTGAAGCTTTCTTT	CASNRGQMNTEAFF
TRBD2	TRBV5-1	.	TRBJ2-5	TGCGCCAGCAGCTCCCTGACTAGCGGCGGGGAGACCCAGTACTTC	CASSSLTSGGETQYF
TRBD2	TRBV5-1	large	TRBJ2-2	TGCGCCAGCAGCTTGGCCCCTAGCGGGACCGGGGAGCTGTTTTTT	CASSLAPSGTGELFF
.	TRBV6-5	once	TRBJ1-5	TGTGCCAGCAGGGAGACAGTAAATCAGCCCCAGCATTTT	CASRETVNQPQHF
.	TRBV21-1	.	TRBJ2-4	TGTGCCAGCATTAACCTTGGGAAAGGGTGGCGCAAAAACATTCAGTACTTC	CASINLGKGWRKNIQYF
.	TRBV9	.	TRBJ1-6	TGTGCCAGCAGCGTAGGGTCAGGGAGTAATTCACCCCTCCACTTT	CASSVGSGSNSPLHF
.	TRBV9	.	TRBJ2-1	TGTGCCAGCAGCGTGCTCCTTTCGAGCTCCTACAATGAGCAGTTCTTC	CASSVLLSSSYNEQFF
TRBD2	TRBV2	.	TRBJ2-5	TGTGCCAGCAGTGAAATGGCGGGAGCCCCGTGGGAGACCCAGTACTTC	CASSEMAGAPWETQYF
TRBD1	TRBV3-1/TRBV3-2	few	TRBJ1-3	TGTGCCAGCAGCCACGGACAGGCAACTGGAAACACCATATATTTT	CASSHGQATGNTIYF
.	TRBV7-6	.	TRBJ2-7	TGTGCCAGCAGCGAAGCCTCAGGGTCCTACGAGCAGTACTTC	CASSEASGSYEQYF
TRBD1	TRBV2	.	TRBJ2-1	TGTGCCACCGGACAGGGGGCATCCTACAATGAGCAGTTCTTC	CATGQGASYNEQFF
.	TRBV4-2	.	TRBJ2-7	TGTGCCAGCAGCCAATGGGGCGGAGGGACAGCCACCTACGAGCAGTACTTC	CASSQWGGGTATYEQYF
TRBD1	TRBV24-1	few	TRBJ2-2	TGTGCCACCAGCCCGGACAGGGTCTTGAGCGGGGAGCTGTTTTTT	CATSPDRVLSGELFF
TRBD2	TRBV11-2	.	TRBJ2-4	TGTGCCAGCAGCTCCGCGGGGGGCCCCTTCAAAAACATTCAGTACTTC	CASSSAGGPFKNIQYF
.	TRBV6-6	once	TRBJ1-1	TGTGCCAGCAGTTCCACAGTACAGGGTTTGAACACTGAAGCTTTCTTT	CASSSTVQGLNTEAFF
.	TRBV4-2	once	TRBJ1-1	TGTGCCAGCAGCCAAGATCCGAACACTGAAGCTTTCTTT	CASSQDPNTEAFF
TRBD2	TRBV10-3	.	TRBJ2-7	TGTGCCATCAGGGCCCACCGGGAGGCTTACATGTACGAGCAGTACTTC	CAIRAHREAYMYEQYF
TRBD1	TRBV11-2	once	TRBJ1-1	TGTGCCAGCAGCTCACAGGGGGCGACCACTGAAGCTTTCTTT	CASSSQGATTEAFF
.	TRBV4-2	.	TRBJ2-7	TGTGCCAGCAGCCAAGATACGTACGAGCAGTACTTC	CASSQDTYEQYF
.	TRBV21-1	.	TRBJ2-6	TGTGCCAGCAGCAAAGGACAAAACTCTGGGGCCAACGTCCTGACTTTC	CASSKGQNSGANVLTF
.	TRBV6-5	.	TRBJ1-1	TGTGCCAGCAGGGTCAAGGGTGACACTGAAGCTTTCTTT	CASRVKGDTEAFF
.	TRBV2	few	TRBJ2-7	TGTGCCAGCATGAATGCTCGGAATTCCTACGAGCAGTACTTC	CASMNARNSYEQYF
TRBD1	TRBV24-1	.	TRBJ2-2	TGTGCCACCAGTGCCCGTTCGGGACAGGGGAGGACCGGGGAGCTGTTTTTT	CATSARSGQGRTGELFF
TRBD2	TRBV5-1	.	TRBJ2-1	TGCGCCAGCAGCTTAAGCGGGGCCTCCTACAATGAGCAGTTCTTC	CASSLSGASYNEQFF
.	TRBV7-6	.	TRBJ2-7	TGTGCCAGCAGCTACGGGGACGGAGACTCCTACGAGCAGTACTTC	CASSYGDGDSYEQYF
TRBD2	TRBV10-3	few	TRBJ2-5	TGTGCCATCAGTCTTGGTAGCGGGAGCGGAGAGACCCAGTACTTC	CAISLGSGSGETQYF
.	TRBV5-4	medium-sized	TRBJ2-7	TGTGCCAGCAGGGCGCGGGGTAGCGGCGAGCAGTACTTC	CASRARGSGEQYF
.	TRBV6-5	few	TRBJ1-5	TGTGCCAGCTCTGACAGAAGCAATCAGCCCCAGCATTTT	CASSDRSNQPQHF
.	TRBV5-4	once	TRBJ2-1	TGTGCCAGCAGCCCCCTAGCAGGCCTTGTCCATGAGCAGTTCTTC	CASSPLAGLVHEQFF
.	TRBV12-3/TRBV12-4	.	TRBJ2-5	TGTGCCAGCAGCTCGGCCTTGAAGACCCAGTACTTC	CASSSALKTQYF
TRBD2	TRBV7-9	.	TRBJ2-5	TGTGCCAGCAGCGAACCGGGACTAGCGACGGAAGAGACCCAGTACTTC	CASSEPGLATEETQYF
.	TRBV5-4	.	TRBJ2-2	TGTGCCAGCAGCTTGGAGATTCAGGTTAGGGACACCGGGGAGCTGTTTTTT	CASSLEIQVRDTGELFF
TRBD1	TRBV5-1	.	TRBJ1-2	TGCGCCAGCAGCTTCAATGGACAGGGGAAAGGCTACACCTTC	CASSFNGQGKGYTF
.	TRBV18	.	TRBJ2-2	TGTGCCAGCTCACCAAGGGGGAACACCGGGGAGCTGTTTTTT	CASSPRGNTGELFF
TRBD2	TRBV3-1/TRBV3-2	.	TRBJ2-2	TGTGCCAGCAGCCGCCGGACTAGCGGGAGGTCGAACACCGGGGAGCTGTTTTTT	CASSRRTSGRSNTGELFF
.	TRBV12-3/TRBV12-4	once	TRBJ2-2	TGTGCCAGCAAGGGGGGGACCGGGGAGCTGTTTTTT	CASKGGTGELFF
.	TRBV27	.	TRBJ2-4	TGTGCCAGCAGTTCTTTCCTACTAGCCAAAAACATTCAGTACTTC	CASSSFLLAKNIQYF
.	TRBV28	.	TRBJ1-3	TGTGCCAGCAGCCTAGGTAACACCATATATTTT	CASSLGNTIYF
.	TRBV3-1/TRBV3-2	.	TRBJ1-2	TGTGCCAGCGCCCGCGGGGGGTCTGATGGCTACACCTTC	CASARGGSDGYTF
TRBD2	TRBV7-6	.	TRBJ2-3	TGTGCCAGCAGCTTATCCTCTAGCGGGAGGGTAGTTACGCAGTATTTT	CASSLSSSGRVVTQYF